This T cell receptor beta chain was recovered during a study of blood T cell repertoires in COVID-19. With respect to this clone: Other DNA variants within this sample encode the same CDR3.

Trimming took 3 bases from V and 4 from J, leaving 4 bases between them. The CDR3 contains 11 residues. Original analysis: How many nucleated cells were present was estimated from reference gene primer amplification. TCRdb's table, derived via immunoSEQ multiplex PCR, lists solely in-frame clones and lacks some. That table gives V, J and clone size, and the DNA gave D and trimming. Of about 120,000 clones in the sample, around 85% are singletons; the top ten hold about 3.8%. The clonotype comes from a man between 60 and 75 years old with acute or convalescent COVID-19. The chain couples TRBV12-3 or TRBV12-4 to TRBJ2-7, with unresolved D. Sample: peripheral blood. CDR3 residues: CASSFGYEQYF. For the CDR3, the DNA is TGTGCCAGCAGTTTCGGTTACGAGCAGTACTTC.